The following is a TCR beta chain sequence with its context. Its antigen is unknown. This specimen belongs to a study of T cell responses to AZD1222 COVID-19 vaccine. Overall study: Pooling was applied to second doses at about 4 or about 12 weeks. Study-wide findings and caveats: Vaccination with two AZD1222 doses was followed by a rise in Spike-specific TCR breadth and depth. White British people made up most donors, females outnumbered males, and clonal diversity was possibly underestimated.

Using immunoSEQ multiplex PCR, the repertoire was profiled, and TCRdb retains in-frame clones only, with some absent. The table lists more than 45,000 clones, about four fifths of them singletons. Per germline, CDR1 MGHRA and CDR2 YSYEKL. The CDR3 totals 20 residues. Unmatched junction bases numbered 14, after V lost 3 bases and J lost 3 bases. The chain is built from TRBV4-1 and TRBJ2-3; 14 nucleotides line up with TRBD2. The clonotype originates from an adult in good health. The source material was peripheral blood, sampled on day 0 of AZD1222 vaccination. CDR3 sequence: CASSHPGPGLAGVGTDTQYF. The DNA for the CDR3 is TGCGCCAGCAGCCACCCTGGACCGGGACTAGCGGGAGTAGGTACAGATACGCAGTATTTT.